These 15 T cell receptor beta chains came from one sample sequenced in a study of blood T cell repertoires in COVID-19. Sequencing used immunoSEQ multiplex PCR; TCRdb keeps in-frame clones, though not all of them. Of 70,000 to 95,000 clones listed, about 95% are singletons. Sequenced input: peripheral blood. The receptor source for this set is a human donor with active COVID-19. The donor label of this sample is uncertain.

The rearrangement links TRBV3-1 (or the pseudogene TRBV3-2) to TRBJ1-1; D is unresolved. V lost 6 bases and J lost 1, with 6 bases in between. The CDR3 is 12 residues long. Germline assignment: CDR1 LGHDT and CDR2 YNNKEL (reference sequence). This CDR3 reads CASRRQNTEAFF. The CDR3 DNA follows: TGTGCCAGCAGGAGACAGAACACTGAAGCTTTCTTT.

In nucleotides, the CDR3 is TGTGCCAGCAGCCAGGGCACGCGGGTTACTGAAGCTTTCTTT. Amino acids: CASSQGTRVTEAFF. This chain joins TRBV4-2 and TRBJ1-1; D gene unclear. Germline CDR1 reads LGHNA; CDR2 reads YNFKEQ. V was pared by 3 bases and J by 5 bases, with 13 bases between. This CDR3 is 14 amino acids long.

V and J are TRBV5-1 and TRBJ1-1, with a possible D match to TRBD1 (5 bases). Trimming took off 4 bases at V and 10 bases at J, with 17 bases between the two ends. The CDR3 sequence is 13 residues long. Germline V gene data show CDR1 as SGHRS and CDR2 as YFSETQ. The CDR3 is CASSGGASGAAFF. In nucleotides, the CDR3 is TGCGCCAGCAGCGGAGGGGCATCCGGAGCAGCTTTCTTT.

V gene TRBV24-1 combines with J gene TRBJ2-3, with D perhaps TRBD2 (5 bases). From germline, CDR1 is KGHDR and CDR2 SFDVKD. Trimming removed 7 bases at V and 3 bases at J, with 7 bases between. This CDR3 is 12 amino acids long. CDR3 bases: TGTGCCACCAGGGGAGTGACAGATACGCAGTATTTT. Amino acids: CATRGVTDTQYF.

The chain links TRBV11-2 to TRBJ1-1, with a possible D match to TRBD1 (5 bases). The CDR3 has 18 amino acids. Germline lookup yields CDR1 SGHAT and CDR2 FQNNGV. V was trimmed by 5 bases and J by 1 base, leaving 23 bases between them. The CDR3 reads CASSDKRRMTDENTEAFF. The CDR3 bases are TGTGCCAGCAGCGACAAAAGGCGTATGACAGACGAGAACACTGAAGCTTTCTTT.

The V call is TRBV13, the J call TRBJ2-7; 14 bases match TRBD2. The CDR3 is 15 amino acids. V dropped 5 bases and J dropped 4; count of bases not matched to a gene: 4. CDR1 is PRHDT, CDR2 FYEKMQ, per germline (reference sequence). This CDR3 is CASSRGLAGAYEQYF. CDR3 nucleotide sequence: TGTGCCAGCAGCCGGGGACTAGCGGGAGCGTACGAGCAGTACTTC.

The chain joins TRBV2 to TRBJ1-1; no clear D gene. The CDR3 is 14 residues long. Germline V gene sequence: CDR1 SNHLY, CDR2 FYNNEI. The germline V and J ends were trimmed by 4 bases and 5 bases, with 14 bases remaining between them. The CDR3 DNA reads as TGTGCCAGCAGTGCCGGGGTCACCCGGACTGAAGCTTTCTTT. This codes for CASSAGVTRTEAFF.

The chain uses TRBV24-1 and TRBJ2-7; D remains ambiguous. Trimming removed 5 bases at V and 3 bases at J, with 7 bases between. There are 12 residues in the CDR3. The germline CDR1 and CDR2 sequences are KGHDR and SFDVKD. The CDR3 sequence: CATSVPNYEQYF. CDR3 bases: TGTGCCACCAGTGTTCCTAACTACGAGCAGTACTTC.

V gene TRBV4-3 combines with J gene TRBJ1-1; D ambiguous. With 0 bases removed from V and 7 bases from J, the gap between germline ends came to 12 bases. Per germline, CDR1 LGHNA and CDR2 YSLEER. This CDR3 region has 14 residues. The CDR3 sequence is CASSQDSGRNEAFF. CDR3 bases: TGCGCCAGCAGCCAAGATTCAGGCCGGAATGAAGCTTTCTTT.

The chain recombines TRBV5-1 with TRBJ2-7, with D tentatively TRBD2 (6 bases). There are 14 residues in the CDR3. The V end lost 4 bases, the J end lost 2 bases, and 13 bases lay between the germline ends. Germline V gene data show CDR1 as SGHRS and CDR2 as YFSETQ. The CDR3 nucleotides are TGCGCCAGCAGCCGGGGGATCGCGGCCTACGAGCAGTACTTC. Protein: CASSRGIAAYEQYF.

The chain is built from TRBV6-5 and TRBJ2-7; D is possibly TRBD2 (5 bases). Deletions cut 7 bases from V and 0 bases from J, with 7 bases between. The CDR3 is 12 residues long. Germline values: CDR1 MNHEY, CDR2 SVGAGI. The CDR3 DNA follows: TGTGCCAGCACAAGCGGCTCCTACGAGCAGTACTTC. Amino acid sequence: CASTSGSYEQYF.

The V and J genes are TRBV18 and TRBJ1-1; 8 nucleotides line up with TRBD1. V trimming: 6 bases; J trimming: 4 bases; junction bases outside the gene matches: 7. The CDR3 is made up of 14 amino acids. Looked up from germline, CDR1 is KGHSH and CDR2 is LQKENI. CDR3 in amino acids: CASSQHTGGTEAFF. The CDR3 region has the DNA TGTGCCAGCTCGCAACACACAGGGGGCACTGAAGCTTTCTTT. Combining the CDR3 with reference TRBV18 and TRBJ1-1 gives the whole variable domain NAGVMQNPRHLVRRRGQEARLRCSPMKGHSHVYWYRQLPEEGLKFMVYLQKENIIDESGMPKERFSAEFPKEGPSILRIQQVVRGDSAAYFCASSQHTGGTEAFFGQGTRLTVV.

The gene calls are TRBV7-6 and TRBJ2-7; 7 positions match TRBD2. Germline values: CDR1 SGHVS, CDR2 FNYEAQ. This CDR3 spans 17 amino acids. Trimming cost V 6 bases and J 6 bases; bases outside gene matches: 20. The CDR3: CASSFLLADTNPGEQYF. The CDR3 nucleotides are TGTGCCAGCAGTTTTTTGCTAGCGGACACTAACCCGGGCGAGCAGTACTTC. The full variable domain, with the rest looked up from reference TRBV7-6 and TRBJ2-7, is GAGVSQSPRYKVTKRGQDVALRCDPISGHVSLYWYRQALGQGPEFLTYFNYEAQQDKSGLPNDRFSAERPEGSISTLTIQRTEQRDSAMYRCASSFLLADTNPGEQYFGPGTRLTVT.

The chain employs TRBV9 and TRBJ2-7, with TRBD2 matching 10 bases. The germline V gene encodes CDR1 SGDLS and CDR2 YYNGEE. The CDR3 length is 16 residues. V shed 3 bases, J shed 1 base, and the junction held 7 bases outside the gene matches. This CDR3 reads CASSENPSGGSYEQYF. CDR3 nucleotides: TGTGCCAGCAGCGAGAATCCTAGCGGGGGATCCTACGAGCAGTACTTC.

V is TRBV7-6 and J is TRBJ2-3; 7 nucleotides line up with TRBD2. Germline-derived CDR1 and CDR2 are SGHVS and FNYEAQ. The V and J ends lost 5 bases and 4 bases, in that order; junction bases with no gene match: 3. The CDR3 has 13 amino acids. DNA of the CDR3: TGTGCCAGCAGCCTGGGACTACCAGATACGCAGTATTTT. The encoded protein is CASSLGLPDTQYF. Looking up the rest from reference TRBV7-6 and TRBJ2-3 gives the full variable domain: GAGVSQSPRYKVTKRGQDVALRCDPISGHVSLYWYRQALGQGPEFLTYFNYEAQQDKSGLPNDRFSAERPEGSISTLTIQRTEQRDSAMYRCASSLGLPDTQYFGPGTRLTVL.